Below, 18 T cell receptor beta chains from the same sample are listed, as sequenced in a study of OX40 agonist ivuxolimab in advanced cancers. Here immunoSEQ multiplex PCR was the method, and the copy in TCRdb shows in-frame clones only, minus some. The data show roughly 74,000 clones, with about 94% seen just once and just over 20% held by the top ten. Sequenced here: CD4+ or CD8+ T cells sorted from blood, sampled in a trial of the OX40 agonist ivuxolimab. The receptors stem from an adult with an advanced solid tumor such as melanoma, head and neck, liver or kidney cancer.

V gene TRBV28 combines with J gene TRBJ1-2; 8 nucleotides align to TRBD1. Germline trimming cut 6 bases from V and 8 bases from J; bases unmatched to any gene: 11. Germline loops: CDR1 MDHEN, CDR2 SYDVKM. This CDR3 spans 14 amino acids. In DNA form, the CDR3 reads TGTGCCAGCAGCCTCCAGGGGGCTCCGGACGGCTACACCTTC. Translated: CASSLQGAPDGYTF.

This clone occurred a few times. The chain links TRBV6-6 to TRBJ1-6; tentative D call: TRBD1 (6 bases). V was clipped by 5 bases and J by 3 bases, with 14 bases between them. CDR3 length equals 16 residues. Germline V CDR1 and CDR2: MNHNY, SVGAGI (reference sequence). CDR3 bases: TGTGCCAGCAGTCTTAGACAGGACCACTATAATTCACCCCTCCACTTT. Its protein is CASSLRQDHYNSPLHF.

The rearrangement uses TRBV27 and TRBJ2-5; the D gene is possibly TRBD2 (6 bases). Judging by the DNA end, TRBJ2-7 fits better; the J call may be wrong. Germline V CDR1 and CDR2: MNHEY, SMNVEV (reference sequence). The CDR3 totals 15 residues. CDR3 bases: TGTGCCAGCAGCCCCTGGGGGGACCCGCCCTACGAGCAGTACTTC. It specifies CASSPWGDPPYEQYF.

The chain has TRBV2 and TRBJ2-7, with 7 positions matching TRBD1. Unmatched junction bases numbered 7, after V lost 7 bases and J lost 7 bases. The CDR3 length is 12 residues. Germline assignment: CDR1 SNHLY and CDR2 FYNNEI. In DNA form, the CDR3 reads TGTGCCAGCACAGACAGGGTCAGGGAGCAGTACTTC. This codes for CASTDRVREQYF.

The chain combines TRBV6-5 with TRBJ1-2; perhaps TRBD1 as D (5 bases). This CDR3 is 14 amino acids long. Germline assignment: CDR1 MNHEY and CDR2 SVGAGI. The V end lost 4 bases, the J end lost 8 bases, and 17 bases lay between the germline ends. This chain's CDR3 is CASSWGGGGQGYTF. The DNA of the CDR3 is TGTGCCAGCAGTTGGGGCGGTGGGGGTCAAGGCTACACCTTC.

This chain's CDR3 is CASSRGRVTGELFF. In DNA form, the CDR3 reads TGCGCCAGCAGCCGAGGCCGTGTTACCGGGGAGCTGTTTTTT. The rearrangement uses TRBV4-1 and TRBJ2-2, with D uncertain. The germline CDR1 and CDR2 sequences are MGHRA and YSYEKL. The ends were cut back, 4 bases at V and 5 bases at J, with 11 bases in the middle. The CDR3 is 14 amino acids.

The chain combines TRBV25-1 with TRBJ2-3; TRBD1 agrees at 8 bases. CDR1 and CDR2 from the germline V gene are MGHDK and SYGVNS. J was trimmed by 2 bases and V by 4 bases; bases with no gene match: 8. The CDR3 runs 16 residues. DNA for the CDR3: TGTGCCAGCAGTGGCTCCAGGGGGCTCTTCACAGATACGCAGTATTTT. Its protein product is CASSGSRGLFTDTQYF.

This chain joins TRBV6-6 and TRBJ1-2; 9 bases align to TRBD1. The CDR3 is made up of 15 amino acids. In germline, CDR1 is MNHNY, CDR2 SVGAGI (reference sequence). Unmatched junction bases numbered 3, after V lost 2 bases and J lost 2 bases. CDR3 in DNA: TGTGCCAGCAGTTACGGGGACAGGGTGAACTATGGCTACACCTTC. Encoded protein: CASSYGDRVNYGYTF.

The chain combines TRBV6-5 with TRBJ2-7, with D perhaps TRBD1 (6 bases). Trimming left V 0 bases short and J 4 bases short, with 13 bases between. The length of the CDR3 is 15 residues. The V gene's germline CDR1 is MNHEY and CDR2 SVGAGI. The DNA of the CDR3 is TGTGCCAGCAGTTACTCGGGCAGGGGAGTGTACGAGCAGTACTTC. Translating gives CASSYSGRGVYEQYF.

The chain couples TRBV6-6 to TRBJ1-1; no clear D gene. The length of the CDR3 is 11 residues. In germline, CDR1 is MNHNY, CDR2 SVGAGI (reference sequence). Trimming left V 4 bases short and J 2 bases short, with 2 bases between. The CDR3 DNA follows: TGTGCCAGCAGTTCTAACACTGAAGCTTTCTTT. Translating it yields CASSSNTEAFF.

V and J are TRBV6-6 and TRBJ1-2, with TRBD1 identical over 7 bases. The CDR3 contains 16 residues. CDR1 and CDR2 from the germline V gene are MNHNY and SVGAGI (reference sequence). V was clipped by 7 bases and J by 1 base; unmatched bases: 12. CDR3 bases: TGTGCCAGCACCTACGAGGGACAGACTTTTAACTATGGCTACACCTTC. It is translated as CASTYEGQTFNYGYTF.

In this sample, this clone turned up a few times. This chain links TRBV27 with TRBJ1-6; the D is unclear. CDR3 length equals 14 residues. Trimming stripped 7 bases from V and 9 bases from J, with 16 bases between. From germline, CDR1 is MNHEY and CDR2 SMNVEV (reference sequence). The CDR3 DNA reads as TGTGCCAGCACCCGAACGGGGAGGCGTTCACCCCTCCACTTT. Amino acids: CASTRTGRRSPLHF.

The rearrangement links TRBV19 to TRBJ2-7; unclear D gene. Germline lookup yields CDR1 LNHDA and CDR2 SQIVND (reference sequence). The CDR3 covers 15 residues. V gave up 3 bases and J gave up 5 bases, with 17 bases separating them. This CDR3 is CASSIWGSKENEQYF. The CDR3 nucleotides read TGTGCCAGTAGTATTTGGGGATCGAAAGAAAACGAGCAGTACTTC. Based on the CDR3 plus reference TRBV19 and TRBJ2-7, the full variable domain is DGGITQSPKYLFRKEGQNVTLSCEQNLNHDAMYWYRQDPGQGLRLIYYSQIVNDFQKGDIAEGYSVSREKKESFPLTVTSAQKNPTAFYLCASSIWGSKENEQYFGPGTRLTVT.

V is TRBV2 and J is TRBJ1-2; no definite D call. Germline-derived CDR1 and CDR2 are SNHLY and FYNNEI. This CDR3 has 15 amino acids. Deletions cut 0 bases from V and 6 bases from J, with 14 bases between. CDR3 bases: TGTGCCAGCAGTGAAGCAGGCTTAAGGATGGATGGCTACACCTTC. It codes for CASSEAGLRMDGYTF. The full variable domain, rest sourced from reference TRBV2 and TRBJ1-2, is EPEVTQTPSHQVTQMGQEVILRCVPISNHLYFYWYRQILGQKVEFLVSFYNNEISEKSEIFDDQFSVERPDGSNFTLKIRSTKLEDSAMYFCASSEAGLRMDGYTFGSGTRLTVV.

The rearrangement joins TRBV2 to TRBJ1-1, with 9 bases fitting TRBD1. The V gene's germline CDR1 is SNHLY and CDR2 FYNNEI. The CDR3 extends over 16 amino acids. V dropped 7 bases and J dropped 0; count of bases not matched to a gene: 9. This CDR3 reads CASTEQGAGVNTEAFF. CDR3 nucleotides: TGTGCCAGCACCGAACAGGGGGCTGGGGTGAACACTGAAGCTTTCTTT.

The chain links TRBV10-2 to TRBJ2-7, with TRBD2 matching over 8 bases. After removal of 5 bases from V and 0 bases from J, the junction contained 6 bases not matched to a gene. The CDR3 has 15 residues. CDR1 and CDR2 from the germline V gene are WSHSY and SAAADI. CDR3 protein: CASSRASGPSYEQYF. CDR3 sequence (DNA): TGCGCCAGCAGTCGCGCTAGCGGGCCCTCCTACGAGCAGTACTTC.

This chain uses TRBV4-3 with TRBJ2-2, with D hard to call. Germline loops: CDR1 LGHNA, CDR2 YSLEER. CDR3 length equals 14 residues. V was cut by 1 base and J by 0 bases, with 3 bases left in between. Here the CDR3 DNA reads TGCGCCAGCAGCCAAGGGTCGAACACCGGGGAGCTGTTTTTT. It yields the protein CASSQGSNTGELFF.

The chain carries TRBV9 and TRBJ2-7; 8 bases map to TRBD1. CDR3 length: 16 residues. Germline CDR1 and CDR2: SGDLS and YYNGEE. V was pared by 4 bases and J by 3 bases, with 12 bases of the junction left unmatched. The CDR3 DNA follows: TGTGCCAGCAGCCATAATCGACAGGGGAGCTTCTACGAGCAGTACTTC. It encodes CASSHNRQGSFYEQYF.